This T cell receptor beta chain was recovered during a study of blood T cells in healthy people across ages. The second PCR ran about 6 to 12 cycles with a sample-barcoded 5' primer and J-beta primers. A template-switch adaptor with 12 random nucleotides tagged each cDNA molecule. TCRdb itself ran the 5' RACE reads through MiXCR, one entry per CDR3 protein. The sample shows 1.5 million to 2 million distinct CDR3 sequences, approximately 30% of them seen only once. This clonotype was picked up a small number of times. Trimming took 1 base from V and 2 from J, leaving 9 bases between them. Germline CDR1 and CDR2: DFQATT and SNEGSKA (reference sequence). The CDR3 runs to 13 residues.

Sequenced sample: blood. This TCR was recovered from a woman aged 25 to 39 in good health. The chain combines TRBV20-1 with TRBJ2-7; TRBD1 is a possible D gene (6 bases). The CDR3 spells CSARGQGPYEQYF. CDR3 DNA: TGCAGTGCTAGAGGGCAGGGGCCCTACGAGCAGTACTTC.